Presented here are 32 T cell receptor beta chains from one specimen sequenced in a study of cytomegalovirus exposure and HLA in healthy donors. The study ran its PCR with 60 Vbeta and 13 Jbeta primers. Measured with immunoSEQ multiplex PCR; TCRdb has only the in-frame clones, and not every one. The profile covers about 220,000 clones, with about four fifths appearing a single time and roughly 6% taken by the ten largest. Sequencing used PBMCs. The receptor set was obtained from a man in his forties in good health and CMV-seropositive.

The V and J genes are TRBV9 and TRBJ2-1; 9 nucleotides match TRBD2. The junction had 16 bases not matched to a gene; V was cut back by 1 base and J by 8 bases. In germline, CDR1 is SGDLS, CDR2 YYNGEE. The CDR3 contains 18 residues. The CDR3 loop is CASSVRPPAGGRKDEQFF. CDR3 DNA sequence: TGTGCCAGCAGCGTAAGACCCCCAGCGGGAGGAAGGAAAGATGAGCAGTTCTTC.

V gene TRBV28 combines with J gene TRBJ2-7; 11 bases are shared with TRBD2. Germline V gene lookup returns CDR1 MDHEN and CDR2 SYDVKM. This CDR3 region has 15 residues. J was trimmed by 1 base and V by 2 bases; bases with no gene match: 1. The CDR3 protein is CASSLGTSGSYEQYV. The CDR3 DNA follows: TGTGCCAGCAGTTTAGGGACTAGCGGATCCTACGAGCAGTACGTC.

The chain carries TRBV2 and TRBJ2-7, with D possibly TRBD2 on 6 matching bases. This CDR3 comprises 13 residues. V shed 7 bases and J shed 2 bases, with 12 bases lying between them. The germline V gene encodes CDR1 SNHLY and CDR2 FYNNEI. The CDR3 is CASIRETTYEQYF. The CDR3 coding sequence is TGTGCCAGCATCCGGGAGACTACCTACGAGCAGTACTTC. Supplemented by reference TRBV2 and TRBJ2-7, the full variable domain reads EPEVTQTPSHQVTQMGQEVILRCVPISNHLYFYWYRQILGQKVEFLVSFYNNEISEKSEIFDDQFSVERPDGSNFTLKIRSTKLEDSAMYFCASIRETTYEQYFGPGTRLTVT.

V usage is TRBV29-1 and J usage is TRBJ1-2; 10 nucleotides agree with TRBD1. The CDR3 is 13 amino acids. V lost 6 bases to trimming and J lost 7 bases; unmatched junction nucleotides: 8. The germline CDR1 and CDR2 sequences are SQVTM and ANQGSEA. CDR3 protein: CSVSTGGRGGYTF. The DNA for the CDR3 is TGCAGCGTATCGACAGGGGGCAGGGGTGGCTACACCTTC.

This sequence joins TRBV7-2 and TRBJ2-5, with 7 bases fitting TRBD1. The tail of the sequence fits TRBJ2-7 better, so the J call may be wrong. This CDR3 comprises 13 residues. Germline V gene sequence: CDR1 SGHTA, CDR2 FQGNSA. CDR3 DNA sequence: TGTGCCAGCAGTAGGGACAGATGGTACGAGCAGTACTTC. Translated: CASSRDRWYEQYF.

The CDR3 spells CASSFLDRAAGYTF. Written as DNA, the CDR3 is TGCGCCAGCAGCTTTCTCGACAGGGCGGCTGGCTACACCTTC. The V gene is TRBV5-1, the J gene TRBJ1-2, with 7 bases lining up with TRBD1. Germline CDR1 is SGHRS and CDR2 is YFSETQ. The CDR3 contains 14 residues. Unmatched junction bases numbered 8, after V lost 2 bases and J lost 7 bases. Using reference TRBV5-1 and TRBJ1-2 for the parts outside the CDR3, the full variable domain is KAGVTQTPRYLIKTRGQQVTLSCSPISGHRSVSWYQQTPGQGLQFLFEYFSETQRNKGNFPGRFSGRQFSNSRSEMNVSTLELGDSALYLCASSFLDRAAGYTFGSGTRLTVV.

The chain employs TRBV27 and TRBJ1-2, with TRBD1 as a possible D gene (5 bases). This CDR3 contains 15 residues. From germline, CDR1 is MNHEY and CDR2 SMNVEV (reference sequence). V was trimmed by 2 bases and J by 1 base, leaving 11 bases between them. CDR3 DNA sequence: TGTGCCAGCAGTTTAACCGGGCAGGGTAACTATGGCTACACCTTC. Amino acids: CASSLTGQGNYGYTF.

The chain joins TRBV5-1 to TRBJ2-5; 8 bases line up with TRBD1. The CDR3 covers 15 residues. Germline loops: CDR1 SGHRS, CDR2 YFSETQ. V trimming: 0 bases; J trimming: 4 bases; junction bases outside the gene matches: 5. This chain's CDR3 is CASSLGTGRGETQYF. The CDR3 nucleotides read TGCGCCAGCAGCTTGGGGACAGGGCGAGGAGAGACCCAGTACTTC.

This clone was found once. An end of the junction does not agree with germline; a read error may underlie this. The CDR3 DNA follows: TGTGCCAGCAGGCAGGGGGCCGTGAACTTTGGCTACACCTTC. It translates to CASRQGAVNFGYTF. The chain recombines TRBV5-5 with TRBJ1-2; TRBD1 matches 8 bases. Germline CDR1 is SGHKS and CDR2 is YYEKEE (reference sequence). The CDR3 runs 14 residues.

The V and J genes are TRBV10-3 and TRBJ1-1; weak D call: TRBD1 (5 bases). Germline V lookup: CDR1 ENHRY, CDR2 SYGVKD. The CDR3 has 15 residues. The V end lost 4 bases, the J end lost 0 bases, and 12 bases lay between the germline ends. The CDR3 DNA sequence: TGTGCCATCAGTGTGGGGGGGAGCCTGAACACTGAAGCTTTCTTT. Translated, it gives CAISVGGSLNTEAFF.

This sequence joins TRBV6-1 and TRBJ2-1; TRBD1 aligns across 7 bases. The CDR3 consists of 11 residues. J gave up 16 bases and V 6 bases, and 9 bases lay outside the gene matches. Germline assignment: CDR1 MNHNS and CDR2 SASEGT. The CDR3 bases are TGTGCCAGCAGCGCCGGGACAGCTCTTTTCTTC. It encodes CASSAGTALFF.

The chain couples TRBV2 to TRBJ2-7, with a possible D match to TRBD1 (6 bases). Trimming cost V 8 bases and J 0 bases, with 17 bases left between them. There are 15 residues in the CDR3. The germline V gene has CDR1 SNHLY and CDR2 FYNNEI. This chain's CDR3 is CASDLRDTPSYEQYF. CDR3 coding DNA: TGTGCCAGCGATCTCCGGGACACACCCTCCTACGAGCAGTACTTC.

The rearrangement links TRBV6-5 to TRBJ2-7; tentatively, D is TRBD2 (5 bases). This CDR3 has 15 residues. The V gene lost 7 bases and the J gene lost 2 bases, with 18 bases spanning the gap. The germline gives CDR1 MNHEY, CDR2 SVGAGI. CDR3 sequence reads: CASNGVLGSPYEQYV. DNA of the CDR3: TGTGCCAGCAACGGCGTTCTAGGGAGTCCCTACGAGCAGTACGTC.

The CDR3 DNA sequence: TGTGCCAGCAGCTCGGGACTAGCGGGAGGAGATACGCAGTATTTT. It yields the protein CASSSGLAGGDTQYF. This chain uses TRBV7-3 with TRBJ2-3, with 15 bases fitting TRBD2. This CDR3 contains 15 residues. In germline, CDR1 is SGHTA, CDR2 FQGTGA. Germline trimming cut 4 bases from V and 5 bases from J; bases unmatched to any gene: 1.

There are a few counts of this clone. The V and J genes are TRBV6-5 and TRBJ2-4; possible D gene TRBD2, 5 bases. CDR1 and CDR2 (germline): MNHEY, SVGAGI. There are 15 residues in the CDR3. Trimming cost V 2 bases and J 1 base, with 9 bases left between them. CDR3 amino acids: CASSYGSGAKNIQYF. DNA of the CDR3: TGTGCCAGCAGTTACGGTTCGGGGGCCAAAAACATTCAGTACTTC.

V and J are TRBV5-4 and TRBJ1-2; the D gene is possibly TRBD1 (5 bases). CDR3 length: 13 amino acids. Trimming stripped 0 bases from V and 8 bases from J, with 11 bases between. Looked up from germline, CDR1 is SGHNT and CDR2 is YYREEE (reference sequence). The DNA of the CDR3 is TGTGCCAGCAGCTTGGAAGGGGCTGGGGGCTACACCTTC. Translation gives CASSLEGAGGYTF. The variable domain in full, completed from reference TRBV5-4 and TRBJ1-2, reads ETGVTQSPTHLIKTRGQQVTLRCSSQSGHNTVSWYQQALGQGPQFIFQYYREEENGRGNFPPRFSGLQFPNYSSELNVNALELDDSALYLCASSLEGAGGYTFGSGTRLTVV.

In DNA form, the CDR3 reads TGTGCCAGCAGCGTAGGCGGAAGCACAGATACGCAGTATTTT. It encodes CASSVGGSTDTQYF. The chain uses TRBV9 and TRBJ2-3, with unresolved D. The V gene lost 0 bases and the J gene lost 0 bases, with 5 bases spanning the gap. Germline CDR1 is SGDLS and CDR2 is YYNGEE. This CDR3 is 14 amino acids long.

The V gene is TRBV11-3, the J gene TRBJ2-3; 7 bases align to TRBD2. Looked up from germline, CDR1 is SGHNT and CDR2 is YENEEA. The CDR3 extends over 14 amino acids. The V segment lost 3 bases and the J segment 4 bases; nucleotides outside the gene matches: 4. The CDR3 DNA reads as TGTGCCAGCAGCTTGAGAGCGGGATCAGATACGCAGTATTTT. Translating it yields CASSLRAGSDTQYF. Together with reference TRBV11-3 and TRBJ2-3, the CDR3 gives the full variable domain: EAGVVQSPRYKIIEKKQPVAFWCNPISGHNTLYWYLQNLGQGPELLIRYENEEAVDDSQLPKDRFSAERLKGVDSTLKIQPAELGDSAVYLCASSLRAGSDTQYFGPGTRLTVL.

Comment on this clone: Other nucleotide sequences in the sample specify the same CDR3. V and J are TRBV4-1 and TRBJ2-1; 9 nucleotides align to TRBD2. Germline lookup yields CDR1 MGHRA and CDR2 YSYEKL. The CDR3 consists of 15 residues. The V gene end was trimmed by 1 base and the J gene end by 4 bases; junction bases not matched to a gene: 2. The CDR3 DNA reads TGCGCCAGCAGCCAAGGACTAGCGGATTACAATGAGCAGTTCTTC. Amino acids: CASSQGLADYNEQFF.

V gene TRBV27 combines with J gene TRBJ2-2, with 7 positions matching TRBD2. Germline V gene sequence: CDR1 MNHEY, CDR2 SMNVEV (reference sequence). J was trimmed by 2 bases and V by 6 bases; bases with no gene match: 12. This CDR3 has 17 amino acids. Here the CDR3 DNA reads TGTGCCAGCAGCCGCGGGCTAGCGGCTCGCAACACCGGGGAGCTGTTTTTT. Translating it yields CASSRGLAARNTGELFF.

In this sample, this clone turned up a few times. The J gene is TRBJ1-5, the V gene TRBV15; D might be TRBD1 (6 bases). The V gene lost 1 base and the J gene lost 7 bases, with 14 bases spanning the gap. The germline V gene has CDR1 LNHNV and CDR2 YYDKDF (reference sequence). The CDR3 is 15 amino acids. The CDR3, as DNA: TGTGCCACCAGCAGAGTGGCGGGGGCAGGGCAGCCCCAGCATTTT. It encodes CATSRVAGAGQPQHF.

This chain connects TRBV27 to TRBJ2-5; TRBD2 is a possible D gene (6 bases). The better agreement between TRBJ2-7 and the DNA end casts doubt on the J call. Germline V lookup: CDR1 MNHEY, CDR2 SMNVEV (reference sequence). The CDR3 extends over 14 amino acids. CDR3 region: CASSFSGAHYEQYF. For the CDR3, the DNA is TGTGCCAGCAGTTTCTCGGGAGCCCACTACGAGCAGTACTTC.

The CDR3 bases are TGTGCCAGCAGCTTAAGGACAGGGGCTAATGAAAAACTGTTTTTT. Residues: CASSLRTGANEKLFF. The rearrangement links TRBV7-9 to TRBJ1-4; 9 nucleotides line up with TRBD1. The J segment lost 3 bases and the V segment lost 2 bases, leaving 1 base of the junction unmatched. Germline CDR1 SEHNR, CDR2 FQNEAQ (reference sequence). This CDR3 is built from 15 residues.

J is TRBJ1-2 and V is TRBV2, with 9 bases matching TRBD1. The junction had 8 bases not matched to a gene; V was cut back by 2 bases and J by 4 bases. Per germline, CDR1 SNHLY and CDR2 FYNNEI. The CDR3 is 16 amino acids. The CDR3 region is CASSEKDRGESYGYTF. The CDR3 bases are TGTGCCAGCAGTGAAAAGGACAGGGGAGAGAGCTATGGCTACACCTTC.

This clone was seen only a few times. The V call is TRBV19, the J call TRBJ2-1; 7 nucleotides align to TRBD1. This CDR3 region has 15 residues. In germline, CDR1 is LNHDA, CDR2 SQIVND (reference sequence). The V gene end was trimmed by 3 bases and the J gene end by 4 bases; junction bases not matched to a gene: 6. The CDR3 is CASSMTQGEYNEQFF. In DNA, the CDR3 is TGTGCCAGTAGTATGACCCAGGGGGAGTACAATGAGCAGTTCTTC.

The V and J genes are TRBV7-9 and TRBJ2-1, with TRBD2 identical over 8 bases. The CDR3 consists of 15 residues. The V and J ends lost 4 bases and 2 bases, in that order; junction bases with no gene match: 4. Germline V gene sequence: CDR1 SEHNR, CDR2 FQNEAQ (reference sequence). The CDR3 sequence: CASSSGLAAYNEQFF. DNA for the CDR3: TGTGCCAGCAGCTCAGGACTAGCTGCCTACAATGAGCAGTTCTTC.

The rearrangement joins TRBV6-6 to TRBJ1-3; D is unclear. V was pared by 0 bases and J by 7 bases, with 10 bases between. The CDR3 has 14 amino acids. In germline, CDR1 is MNHNY, CDR2 SVGAGI (reference sequence). CDR3 DNA sequence: TGTGCCAGCAGTTACTCTCAGGTTGGGAACACCATATATTTT. Amino acids: CASSYSQVGNTIYF.

This clone appeared a single time. The genes are TRBV6-6 and TRBJ2-1, with a weak D call TRBD2 (6 bases). Per germline, CDR1 MNHNY and CDR2 SVGAGI (reference sequence). The CDR3 totals 9 residues. V was trimmed by 8 bases and J by 13 bases, leaving 9 bases between them. CDR3 DNA: TGTGCCAGCGGGGCGGGACAGTTCTTC. Its translation is CASGAGQFF.

V usage is TRBV29-1 and J usage is TRBJ1-1, with TRBD1 identical over 9 bases. The CDR3 spans 13 residues. Germline V gene data show CDR1 as SQVTM and CDR2 as ANQGSEA. The V segment lost 6 bases and the J segment 1 base; nucleotides outside the gene matches: 3. The CDR3 DNA is TGCAGCGTAGAGGGACAGGGGAACACTGAAGCTTTCTTT. It specifies CSVEGQGNTEAFF.

The count of this clone is one. V usage is TRBV6-5 and J usage is TRBJ2-3, with 9 positions matching TRBD1. The V gene end was trimmed by 0 bases and the J gene end by 5 bases; junction bases not matched to a gene: 6. CDR3 size: 16 residues. Germline V gives CDR1 MNHEY, CDR2 SVGAGI. This CDR3 is CASSYSTQGAVDTQYF. The CDR3 region has the DNA TGTGCCAGCAGTTACTCGACACAGGGGGCGGTAGATACGCAGTATTTT.

The chain's CDR3 is CASSSTGHLKETQYF. In DNA, the CDR3 is TGTGCCAGCAGCTCCACAGGACACTTAAAAGAGACCCAGTACTTC. The chain recombines TRBV5-4 with TRBJ2-5; D might be TRBD1 (5 bases). CDR1 is SGHNT, CDR2 YYREEE, per germline (reference sequence). The CDR3 loop spans 15 amino acids. Trimming stripped 3 bases from V and 3 bases from J, with 15 bases between.

This clone was found once. V gene TRBV7-2 combines with J gene TRBJ2-1; tentatively, D is TRBD2 (6 bases). The CDR3 loop spans 16 amino acids. Per the germline V gene, CDR1 is SGHTA and CDR2 is FQGNSA. The ends were cut back, 1 base at V and 2 bases at J, with 12 bases in the middle. CDR3 sequence: CASSLVSGSPYNEQFF. The CDR3 nucleotides are TGTGCCAGCAGCTTAGTTAGCGGAAGTCCCTACAATGAGCAGTTCTTC.